Listed below are T cell receptor beta chains from one sample, sequenced in a study of cytomegalovirus exposure and HLA in healthy donors. TCRdb's copy holds only in-frame clones and misses some; the assay was immunoSEQ multiplex PCR. Its listing shows approximately 110,000 clones. Sample: PBMCs. These receptors all stem from a middle-aged man in good health and CMV-seronegative. Each CDR3 is given with its conserved first and last residue. A D gene is named only where the DNA matches it firmly.

D gene | J gene | V gene | CDR3 protein | CDR3 DNA
. | TRBJ2-7 | TRBV7-9 | CASSYRDNSYEQYF | TGTGCCAGCAGCTACCGGGACAACTCCTACGAGCAGTACTTC
. | TRBJ2-5 | TRBV5-1 | CASSPGLQQETQYF | TGCGCCAGCAGTCCTGGACTACAACAAGAGACCCAGTACTTC
. | TRBJ1-2 | TRBV4-2 | CASSQEGGVNYGYTF | TGTGCCAGCAGCCAAGAGGGGGGGGTAAACTATGGCTACACCTTC
. | TRBJ1-4 | TRBV19 | CASRPNGEANEKLFF | TGTGCCAGTAGACCGAACGGGGAGGCTAATGAAAAACTGTTTTTT
. | TRBJ1-2 | TRBV29-1 | CSVESYGYTF | TGCAGCGTCGAGAGTTATGGCTACACCTTC
. | TRBJ2-7 | TRBV25-1 | CASSDNRVYEQYF | TGTGCCAGCAGTGACAACAGGGTCTACGAGCAGTACTTC
TRBD1 | TRBJ1-1 | TRBV18 | CASSLGQGKITEAFF | TGTGCCAGCTCACTCGGACAGGGTAAGATCACTGAAGCTTTCTTT
. | TRBJ2-2 | TRBV30 | CAWKGSLFTGELFF | TGTGCCTGGAAAGGTAGCCTGTTCACCGGGGAGCTGTTTTTT
TRBD1 | TRBJ2-7 | TRBV18 | CASSPDRGSYEQYF | TGTGCCAGCTCACCGGACAGGGGCTCCTACGAGCAGTACTTC
. | TRBJ2-7 | TRBV5-1 | CASSLVQHYEQYF | TGCGCCAGCAGCTTGGTACAACACTACGAGCAGTACTTC
TRBD1 | TRBJ1-4 | TRBV6-5 | CASSRQGARNEKLFF | TGTGCCAGCAGTCGACAGGGGGCGCGGAATGAAAAACTGTTTTTT
. | TRBJ1-1 | TRBV5-1 | CASRYNTEAFF | TGCGCCAGCAGGTATAACACTGAAGCTTTCTTT
. | TRBJ1-4 | TRBV11-2 | CASSSPRNEKLFF | TGTGCCAGCAGCTCCCCGAGGAATGAAAAACTGTTTTTT
TRBD1 | TRBJ1-2 | TRBV19 | CASSTRDRDRGYTF | TGTGCCAGTAGTACCCGGGACAGGGATCGTGGCTACACCTTC
. | TRBJ2-2 | TRBV27 | CASSPIVWTKNTGELFF | TGTGCCAGCAGTCCTATCGTATGGACTAAGAACACCGGGGAGCTGTTTTTT
. | TRBJ2-3 | TRBV2 | CASSQDHSPTDTQYF | TGTGCCAGCAGTCAAGATCATTCCCCCACAGATACGCAGTATTTT
TRBD1 | TRBJ2-7 | TRBV18 | CASSLDRGQYYEQYF | TGTGCCAGCTCGCTGGACAGGGGGCAATATTACGAGCAGTACTTC
. | TRBJ1-1 | TRBV7-9 | CASSSPKEAEAFF | TGTGCCAGCAGCTCCCCTAAGGAGGCTGAAGCTTTCTTT
. | TRBJ1-2 | TRBV18 | CASSPPTGDGYGYTF | TGTGCCAGCTCACCGCCGACAGGCGACGGCTATGGCTACACCTTC
. | TRBJ1-4 | TRBV5-1 | CASSYLSGATNEKLFF | TGCGCCAGCAGCTACCTTTCGGGGGCAACTAATGAAAAACTGTTTTTT
. | TRBJ2-7 | TRBV6-6 | CASSSTWGLSYEQYF | TGTGCCAGCAGTTCCACCTGGGGGCTTTCCTACGAGCAGTACTTC
. | TRBJ2-3 | TRBV15 | CATSRDLPDTQYF | TGTGCCACCAGCAGAGATCTCCCGGATACGCAGTATTTT